This T cell receptor (beta chain) came from a study of blood T cell repertoires in COVID-19. Overall study context: Nucleic acid was either cDNA or gDNA, and it came from T cells, B-cell-depleted T cells, or PBMCs.

TCRdb's table, derived via immunoSEQ multiplex PCR, lists solely in-frame clones and lacks some. The repertoire consists of 150,000 to 200,000 clones, with about 86% occurring once and the leading ten covering 7% to 9%. The receptor comes from a man in his forties who had recovered from COVID-19. What was sequenced was PBMCs or T cells enriched from blood (not recorded which).

The CDR3 protein is CASSLVASGGAGGEQFF. The CDR3 DNA sequence: TGTGCCAGCAGCTTGGTTGCCAGCGGGGGGGCTGGGGGTGAGCAGTTCTTC. The chain couples TRBV7-2 to TRBJ2-1, with TRBD2 matching over 10 bases. CDR3 size: 17 residues. Germline CDR1 reads SGHTA; CDR2 reads FQGNSA. After removal of 3 bases from V and 9 bases from J, the junction contained 14 bases not matched to a gene.